Following are 28 T cell receptor beta chains from one sample sequenced in a study of cytomegalovirus exposure and HLA in healthy donors. Both 60 Vbeta primers and 13 Jbeta primers went into the PCR. Profiling relied on immunoSEQ multiplex PCR, and the TCRdb table lists in-frame clones only, not all of them. The sample lists roughly 100,000 clones, about 72% seen once, with around 20% in the top ten. Sequences were obtained from PBMCs. These TCRs come from a woman aged 55-70 years in good health and CMV-seropositive.

This clone was detected once. The chain has TRBV15 and TRBJ2-3, with D perhaps TRBD2 (6 bases). The germline CDR1 and CDR2 sequences are LNHNV and YYDKDF (reference sequence). The CDR3 totals 15 residues. V dropped 5 bases and J dropped 2 bases, with 14 bases sitting between them. The CDR3 DNA follows: TGTGCCACCAGCCCCCACCGGGAGCCCACAGATACGCAGTATTTT. Translating gives CATSPHREPTDTQYF.

The genes are TRBV2 and TRBJ2-5; weak D call: TRBD2 (6 bases). Germline V lookup: CDR1 SNHLY, CDR2 FYNNEI. CDR3 length: 14 amino acids. V gave up 4 bases and J gave up 7 bases, with 16 bases separating them. The CDR3 sequence is CASSVEGITATQYF. In nucleotides, the CDR3 is TGTGCCAGCAGTGTGGAGGGTATTACGGCGACCCAGTACTTC. Full variable domain (missing parts from reference TRBV2 and TRBJ2-5): EPEVTQTPSHQVTQMGQEVILRCVPISNHLYFYWYRQILGQKVEFLVSFYNNEISEKSEIFDDQFSVERPDGSNFTLKIRSTKLEDSAMYFCASSVEGITATQYFGPGTRLLVL.

The V and J genes are TRBV15 and TRBJ1-5, with 7 bases fitting TRBD1. CDR1 and CDR2 (germline): LNHNV, YYDKDF (reference sequence). This CDR3 region has 18 residues. V trimming: 3 bases; J trimming: 4 bases; junction bases outside the gene matches: 15. DNA for the CDR3: TGTGCCACCAGCAGGCGAAAAAGCCTTGGGACAGCAAATCAGCCCCAGCATTTT. Translating gives CATSRRKSLGTANQPQHF.

The chain uses TRBV5-1 and TRBJ1-1; 7 positions agree with TRBD1. Germline CDR1 is SGHRS and CDR2 is YFSETQ. CDR3 length equals 15 residues. V shed 1 base and J 0 bases; nucleotides not matched to a gene: 3. CDR3 bases: TGCGCCAGCAGCTTGCGACAGGGCGTGAACACTGAAGCTTTCTTT. This sequence encodes CASSLRQGVNTEAFF.

The chain recombines TRBV2 with TRBJ1-1, with 8 bases identical to TRBD1. The CDR3 is 14 amino acids. Looked up from germline, CDR1 is SNHLY and CDR2 is FYNNEI. J was trimmed by 7 bases and V by 2 bases; bases with no gene match: 6. The CDR3 DNA is TGTGCCAGCAGTGAATCAGGACAGGGTCATGAAGCTTTCTTT. Translated: CASSESGQGHEAFF.

The chain employs TRBV2 and TRBJ1-5, with D unclear. The V gene lost 2 bases and the J gene lost 7 bases, with 6 bases spanning the gap. The CDR3 spans 12 residues. Germline-derived CDR1 and CDR2 are SNHLY and FYNNEI. The CDR3 region is CASSESGQPQHF. Here the CDR3 DNA reads TGTGCCAGCAGTGAATCCGGGCAGCCCCAGCATTTT.

This chain links TRBV2 with TRBJ2-2; TRBD1 aligns across 10 bases. The germline V gene encodes CDR1 SNHLY and CDR2 FYNNEI. CDR3 length: 14 residues. The J segment lost 4 bases and the V segment lost 6 bases, leaving 2 bases of the junction unmatched. The CDR3 DNA reads as TGTGCCAGCAGGGGGACAGGGGCCACCGGGGAGCTGTTTTTT. As protein: CASRGTGATGELFF.

This clone has just one count. The V call is TRBV7-9, the J call TRBJ1-1; maybe TRBD1 (5 bases). This CDR3 spans 14 amino acids. Per germline, CDR1 SEHNR and CDR2 FQNEAQ (reference sequence). The V end was cut by 2 bases, the J end by 0 bases, with 7 bases between. The CDR3 bases are TGTGCCAGCAGCTTACAGACAGTGAACACTGAAGCTTTCTTT. Its translation is CASSLQTVNTEAFF. The complete variable domain, with remaining parts taken from reference TRBV7-9 and TRBJ1-1, reads DTGVSQNPRHKITKRGQNVTFRCDPISEHNRLYWYRQTLGQGPEFLTYFQNEAQLEKSRLLSDRFSAERPKGSFSTLEIQRTEQGDSAMYLCASSLQTVNTEAFFGQGTRLTVV.

The V and J genes are TRBV2 and TRBJ2-7; 12 bases map to TRBD2. The CDR3 is made up of 16 amino acids. The germline V gene has CDR1 SNHLY and CDR2 FYNNEI. V was clipped by 9 bases and J by 2 bases; unmatched bases: 11. The CDR3 nucleotides are TGTGCCAGTATCGGACTAGCGGGAACCTCCGCCTACGAGCAGTACTTC. Translated, it gives CASIGLAGTSAYEQYF.

J is TRBJ2-2 and V is TRBV5-4, with 7 bases identical to TRBD1. V was pared by 0 bases and J by 5 bases, with 7 bases of the junction left unmatched. Per the germline V gene, CDR1 is SGHNT and CDR2 is YYREEE (reference sequence). The CDR3 is 16 residues long. The CDR3 loop reads CASSLDLTGSTGELFF. As DNA, the CDR3 is TGTGCCAGCAGCTTGGATCTGACAGGGTCTACCGGGGAGCTGTTTTTT.

The V gene is TRBV29-1, the J gene TRBJ2-5; 7 bases agree with TRBD2. CDR3 length: 15 amino acids. The trim removed 6 bases at V and 4 bases at J, leaving 14 bases unmatched. The germline CDR1 and CDR2 sequences are SQVTM and ANQGSEA. CDR3 in amino acids: CSVAGGASGGETQYF. The CDR3 DNA follows: TGCAGCGTGGCAGGCGGGGCGTCGGGGGGAGAGACCCAGTACTTC.

The chain has TRBV7-3 and TRBJ2-2; D perhaps matches TRBD1 (5 bases). The germline V gene has CDR1 SGHTA and CDR2 FQGTGA. The CDR3 covers 13 residues. Trimming pared 8 bases from V and 1 base from J, leaving 8 bases between. The CDR3 DNA is TGTGCCAGCGCCCAGGGGAACACCGGGGAGCTGTTTTTT. As protein: CASAQGNTGELFF.

This clone was detected once. The gene calls are TRBV5-1 and TRBJ2-7, with a possible D match to TRBD2 (6 bases). The CDR3 is 15 residues long. V dropped 0 bases and J dropped 3 bases, with 13 bases sitting between them. Germline V CDR1 and CDR2: SGHRS, YFSETQ. CDR3 residues: CASSLDGLFHYEQYF. The DNA of the CDR3 is TGCGCCAGCAGCTTGGACGGACTATTTCACTACGAGCAGTACTTC. Complete variable domain (other parts from reference TRBV5-1 and TRBJ2-7): KAGVTQTPRYLIKTRGQQVTLSCSPISGHRSVSWYQQTPGQGLQFLFEYFSETQRNKGNFPGRFSGRQFSNSRSEMNVSTLELGDSALYLCASSLDGLFHYEQYFGPGTRLTVT.

V gene TRBV30 combines with J gene TRBJ2-3, with 8 positions matching TRBD2. CDR3 size: 15 residues. In germline, CDR1 is GTSNPN, CDR2 SVGIG (reference sequence). The ends lost 2 bases at V and 0 bases at J; junction bases unmatched: 4. As DNA, the CDR3 is TGTGCCTGGAGTAGGGCTAGCGGGAGCACAGATACGCAGTATTTT. It translates to CAWSRASGSTDTQYF.

V is TRBV5-1 and J is TRBJ2-3, with 7 bases aligning to TRBD2. This CDR3 contains 15 residues. V trimming: 0 bases; J trimming: 6 bases; junction bases outside the gene matches: 7. The germline CDR1 and CDR2 sequences are SGHRS and YFSETQ. CDR3 coding DNA: TGCGCCAGCAGCTTGGCAGGCGGGAGATCTGATACGCAGTATTTT. Encoded protein: CASSLAGGRSDTQYF.

The chain uses TRBV7-9 and TRBJ2-5; 13 nucleotides align to TRBD2. CDR1 and CDR2 (germline): SEHNR, FQNEAQ (reference sequence). Trimming at V came to 5 bases and at J to 7 bases, leaving 13 bases not matched to a gene. The CDR3 runs to 17 residues. CDR3 DNA sequence: TGTGCCAGCAGCCCCCGGACTAGCGGGAGCGGATTTATGACCCAGTACTTC. It specifies CASSPRTSGSGFMTQYF.

The V gene is TRBV15, the J gene TRBJ2-1; 13 bases fit TRBD2. With V trimmed by 0 bases and J by 8 bases, 4 bases remained unmatched. The CDR3 totals 16 residues. Germline-derived CDR1 and CDR2 are LNHNV and YYDKDF (reference sequence). The CDR3 loop reads CATSREGTSGIDEQFF. The CDR3 nucleotides read TGTGCCACCAGCAGAGAAGGGACTAGCGGGATTGATGAGCAGTTCTTC.

The V gene is TRBV28, the J gene TRBJ1-1; D remains ambiguous. The V gene lost 6 bases and the J gene lost 0 bases, with 11 bases spanning the gap. Germline V gene lookup returns CDR1 MDHEN and CDR2 SYDVKM. The CDR3 totals 14 residues. CDR3: CASRRLSVNTEAFF. In DNA form, the CDR3 reads TGTGCCAGCAGACGACTTTCAGTGAACACTGAAGCTTTCTTT.

Here the CDR3 DNA reads TGTGCCAGTACCCGGGACACTTTCTACACTGAAGCTTTCTTT. Amino acids: CASTRDTFYTEAFF. The chain carries TRBV2 and TRBJ1-1; D is perhaps TRBD1 (6 bases). Germline CDR1 is SNHLY and CDR2 is FYNNEI. V gave up 9 bases and J gave up 3 bases, with 17 bases separating them. This CDR3 is built from 14 residues.

The V call is TRBV6-5, the J call TRBJ1-1; 7 bases are shared with TRBD1. CDR1 is MNHEY, CDR2 SVGAGI, per germline. CDR3 length equals 14 residues. The J segment lost 5 bases and the V segment lost 2 bases, leaving 5 bases of the junction unmatched. CDR3 sequence reads: CASSYRTGETEAFF. For the CDR3, the DNA is TGTGCCAGCAGTTACCGAACAGGGGAGACTGAAGCTTTCTTT.

In its sample, this clone was seen a few times. J is TRBJ2-7 and V is TRBV30; D is undetermined. The germline V gene encodes CDR1 GTSNPN and CDR2 SVGIG (reference sequence). Trimming pared 7 bases from V and 0 bases from J, leaving 13 bases between. This CDR3 contains 13 residues. In DNA, the CDR3 is TGTGCCTCCACGGCGGCCCTCTCCTACGAGCAGTACTTC. Translated, it gives CASTAALSYEQYF.

This clone came up a few times. The chain has TRBV6-6 and TRBJ1-5; D gene uncertain. This CDR3 region has 13 residues. Germline values: CDR1 MNHNY, CDR2 SVGAGI (reference sequence). V was shortened by 7 bases and J by 6 bases, with 13 bases between the two germline ends. The CDR3 nucleotides are TGTGCCAGCACCCACATGGAGGGTCAGCCCCAGCATTTT. Its translation: CASTHMEGQPQHF.

The chain uses TRBV10-1 and TRBJ2-5; D is perhaps TRBD2 (6 bases). Deletions cut 4 bases from V and 11 bases from J, with 17 bases between. Germline CDR1 is WNHNN and CDR2 is SYGVQD (reference sequence). The CDR3 runs to 13 residues. The CDR3 bases are TGCGCCAGCAGTGCGATTAGCTGGGGGGAGCAGTACTTC. Translating it yields CASSAISWGEQYF.

V usage is TRBV27 and J usage is TRBJ1-2; 11 nucleotides match TRBD1. Germline trimming cut 3 bases from V and 3 bases from J; bases unmatched to any gene: 6. Germline CDR1 MNHEY, CDR2 SMNVEV (reference sequence). This CDR3 spans 16 amino acids. The CDR3 here is CASSFRPGQGDYGYTF. The CDR3 nucleotides are TGTGCCAGCAGTTTTCGACCGGGACAGGGGGACTATGGCTACACCTTC.

V usage is TRBV19 and J usage is TRBJ1-1; TRBD1 agrees at 7 bases. After removal of 7 bases from V and 2 bases from J, the junction contained 13 bases not matched to a gene. The germline V gene encodes CDR1 LNHDA and CDR2 SQIVND (reference sequence). The CDR3 sequence is 16 residues long. The chain's CDR3 is CASNTRSGTANTEAFF. For the CDR3, the DNA is TGTGCCAGTAACACGCGGTCCGGGACAGCCAACACTGAAGCTTTCTTT.

V is TRBV27 and J is TRBJ2-2; TRBD1 matches at 7 bases. Germline CDR1 MNHEY, CDR2 SMNVEV (reference sequence). CDR3 length: 16 residues. The ends lost 5 bases at V and 5 bases at J; junction bases unmatched: 11. CDR3 nucleotides: TGTGCCAGCAGTCTAGGGGGCGTCGTTCGTACCGGGGAGCTGTTTTTT. This translates into CASSLGGVVRTGELFF.

The chain employs TRBV6-6 and TRBJ1-3, with D possibly matching TRBD1 (5 bases). Germline assignment: CDR1 MNHNY and CDR2 SVGAGI (reference sequence). The ends were cut back, 0 bases at V and 2 bases at J, with 5 bases in the middle. The CDR3 spans 14 residues. The CDR3 DNA reads TGTGCCAGCAGTTACTCGACAGCTGGAAACACCATATATTTT. It yields the protein CASSYSTAGNTIYF.

This rearrangement joins TRBV11-2 to TRBJ2-7; D gene ambiguous. Between the trimmed V and J ends, which lost 0 bases and 5 bases, there was a span of 5 bases. CDR3 length: 12 residues. In germline, CDR1 is SGHAT, CDR2 FQNNGV. The CDR3 coding sequence is TGTGCCAGCAGCTTAGACCTCCACGAGCAGTACTTC. It specifies CASSLDLHEQYF.